A selection of T cell receptor beta chains follows, all from one sample in a study of T cells in localized non-small cell lung cancer. Here immunoSEQ multiplex PCR was the method, and the copy in TCRdb shows in-frame clones only, minus some. Of about 3,000 clones listed, over 15% were seen once; the top ten hold around 20%. Sequencing used lung tumor tissue, obtained before any cancer treatment. The source is a man between 40 and 69 years old with stage I squamous cell lung carcinoma. CDR3s include the opening cysteine and the closing phenylalanine or tryptophan. D genes are given only for firm matches. Size is stated for part of the rows, as once, few or many counts, or as a class when the clone is expanded.

cdr3_nt	cdr3_aa	d_call	clone_size	j_call	v_call
TGCGCCAGCAGCTTGGACACAGGGACTGGGGCCAACGTCCTGACTTTC	CASSLDTGTGANVLTF	-	few	TRBJ2-6	TRBV5-1
TGTGCCAGCAGTGGTGTGACAGTGGCCACTGAAGCTTTCTTT	CASSGVTVATEAFF	-	-	TRBJ1-1	TRBV6-8
TGTGCCAGCACCTCGACAGGGTCTTCCACCTCGCCCCTCCACTTT	CASTSTGSSTSPLHF	TRBD1	few	TRBJ1-6	TRBV6-8
TGCGCCAGCCAGACAGGGGCCCTGAACACTGAAGCTTTCTTT	CASQTGALNTEAFF	TRBD1	-	TRBJ1-1	TRBV5-1
TGTGCCAGCAGCGTAGGCGGTGGCATGAACACTGAAGCTTTCTTT	CASSVGGGMNTEAFF	-	-	TRBJ1-1	TRBV9
TGTGCCAGCAGCTTAGGGGGAGGCAATCAGCCCCAGCATTTT	CASSLGGGNQPQHF	-	few	TRBJ1-5	TRBV11-3
TGTGCCAGCTCACCAATGTCGGGCACTGGAAACACCATATATTTT	CASSPMSGTGNTIYF	-	-	TRBJ1-3	TRBV18
TGTGCCAGCAGCGGGGGGACTAGCGGGTTAACAGATACGCAGTATTTT	CASSGGTSGLTDTQYF	TRBD2	medium-sized	TRBJ2-3	TRBV9
TGTGCCATCAGCCCGGGACCTAACTATGGCTACACCTTC	CAISPGPNYGYTF	-	medium-sized	TRBJ1-2	TRBV6-8
TGCGCCAGCAGCCAGGGACAGGAGGCCTACGAGCAGTACTTC	CASSQGQEAYEQYF	TRBD1	-	TRBJ2-7	TRBV10-2
TGTGCCAGCAGTGTCCAGGGTAGGGAACCAGATACGCAGTATTTT	CASSVQGREPDTQYF	-	many	TRBJ2-3	TRBV9
TGTGCCAGCAGCCAGACAGAACCTCAAGCTTTCTTT	CASSQTEPQAFF	-	few	TRBJ1-1	TRBV6-8
TGTGCCAGCTCACCACGGTCGGTGAGTGCTGAAGCTTTCTTT	CASSPRSVSAEAFF	-	few	TRBJ1-1	TRBV18
TGCGCCAGCAGCCAAGATGGGTATTACTACGAGCAGTACTTC	CASSQDGYYYEQYF	-	-	TRBJ2-7	TRBV4-1
TGTGCCAGTAGTATAATGGGGGCTTCCCCGGGTGAAGCTTTCTTT	CASSIMGASPGEAFF	-	-	TRBJ1-1	TRBV19
TGTGCCAGTAGTATTCCCGGGGTATACAATGAGCAGTTCTTC	CASSIPGVYNEQFF	-	-	TRBJ2-1	TRBV19
TGTGCCAGCTCACCGGATTACAATGAGCAGTTCTTC	CASSPDYNEQFF	-	few	TRBJ2-1	TRBV18
TGTGCCAGTAGAGTTGCGGATCGCTATGGCTACACCTTC	CASRVADRYGYTF	-	-	TRBJ1-2	TRBV19
TGTGCCAGTAGTACAGCCTCGCGGACCACTGAAGCTTTCTTT	CASSTASRTTEAFF	-	-	TRBJ1-1	TRBV19
TGTGCCAGCAGCCCGCTCGCTTATTCTAGCGGGGGGCGGAATGAGCAGTTCTTC	CASSPLAYSSGGRNEQFF	TRBD2	few	TRBJ2-1	TRBV11-3
TGTGCCAGCAGCTCAGGGGTGCGGGAGTTATACACTGAAGCTTTCTTT	CASSSGVRELYTEAFF	-	-	TRBJ1-1	TRBV11-3
TGTGCCAGCAGGGAGGGGAGCACAGATACGCAGTATTTT	CASREGSTDTQYF	-	medium-sized	TRBJ2-3	TRBV6-8
TGCAGCGTTGAAGATGTGACAGGCGGAAACACCGGGGAGCTGTTTTTT	CSVEDVTGGNTGELFF	-	-	TRBJ2-2	TRBV29-1
TGTGCCAGCAGTTTTCAGAACAGGCCCGGGGGTGAAGCTTTCTTT	CASSFQNRPGGEAFF	-	few	TRBJ1-1	TRBV6-8
TGTGCCAGCAGTAGATCTTTGGACGCCTACCCGGGTGGCTACACCTTC	CASSRSLDAYPGGYTF	-	few	TRBJ1-2	TRBV6-8
TGTGCCAGTAGGGGCCAAGAGACCCAGTACTTC	CASRGQETQYF	-	once	TRBJ2-5	TRBV19
TGTGCCTGGAGGAAGACGCGTGGCACTGAAGCTTTCTTT	CAWRKTRGTEAFF	-	-	TRBJ1-1	TRBV30
TGTGCCAGTAGTCGCACGCCCGGGGGGCAAGAGACCCAGTACTTC	CASSRTPGGQETQYF	TRBD2	few	TRBJ2-5	TRBV19
TGTGCCAGCAGCCCGGGACAGTTCATGAACACTGAAGCTTTCTTT	CASSPGQFMNTEAFF	TRBD1	medium-sized	TRBJ1-1	TRBV9
TGTGCCAGCAGGCCAGGGGTTAGGTATGGCTACACCTTC	CASRPGVRYGYTF	-	-	TRBJ1-2	TRBV6-8
TGTGCCAGTAGTATCCCGGGACAGGGGAAAAACATTCAGTACTTC	CASSIPGQGKNIQYF	TRBD1	-	TRBJ2-4	TRBV19
TGTGCCAGCAGTCGGAAGGGGTGGGGCACTGAAGCTTTCTTT	CASSRKGWGTEAFF	-	few	TRBJ1-1	TRBV6-8
TGTGCCAGCAGTCTCACTCCGGGACAGGGTTTTAACATTCAGTACTTC	CASSLTPGQGFNIQYF	TRBD1	-	TRBJ2-4	TRBV28
TGTGCCAGCCTCGGGGGGAGCACCTACAATGAGCAGTTCTTC	CASLGGSTYNEQFF	TRBD2	few	TRBJ2-1	TRBV11-3
TGCGCCAGCAGCCAAGATTGGAGTAACGGCTACACCTTC	CASSQDWSNGYTF	-	few	TRBJ1-2	TRBV1
TGTGCCAGCTCACCCCCGACAGGGGGCATGGGTTACGAGCAGTACTTC	CASSPPTGGMGYEQYF	TRBD1	few	TRBJ2-7	TRBV18
TGTGCCAGCAGCTCAAGAACTAGCGGGGGGGCCGGTGAGCAGTTCTTC	CASSSRTSGGAGEQFF	TRBD2	few	TRBJ2-1	TRBV11-3
TGTGCCAGCAGCGTAGTTGGGGCTGAGCAGTTCTTC	CASSVVGAEQFF	-	medium-sized	TRBJ2-1	TRBV9
TGTGCCAGTAGTCCCAGGGGGAAGTCCTACGAGCAGTACTTC	CASSPRGKSYEQYF	TRBD1	-	TRBJ2-7	TRBV19
TGTGCCAGCAGCCCTCTCTTTGTTCGGAATGAGCAGTTCTTC	CASSPLFVRNEQFF	-	-	TRBJ2-1	TRBV9